This passage covers 28 T cell receptor beta chains from one sample sequenced in a study of blood T cells in healthy people across ages. Next came a second PCR, run for about 7 to 12 cycles, which used a sample-barcoded 5' primer along with a J-beta primer mix. MiXCR, applied by TCRdb to the 5' RACE reads, yields one record per CDR3 protein. The sample lists 660,000 or so distinct CDR3 sequences, roughly three fifths seen once, with approximately 40% in the top ten. The source material was blood. All receptors come from a man in his sixties in good health.

This chain links TRBV6-2 or TRBV6-3 with TRBJ1-6; a weak D match, TRBD1 (6 bases). Germline assignment: CDR1 MNHEY and CDR2 SVGEGT. V gave up 2 bases and J gave up 7 bases, with 12 bases separating them. The CDR3 sequence is 15 residues long. Here the CDR3 DNA reads TGTGCCAGCAGTTACGTGGGGGGCGACAATTCACCCCTCCACTTT. As protein: CASSYVGGDNSPLHF.

Written as DNA, the CDR3 is TGTGCCAGCAGGCCAGGGGGCTATGGCTACACCTTC. Translation: CASRPGGYGYTF. The chain links TRBV11-2 to TRBJ1-2, with 7 bases aligning to TRBD1. The CDR3 contains 12 residues. In germline, CDR1 is SGHAT, CDR2 FQNNGV. The junction had 2 bases not matched to a gene; V was cut back by 6 bases and J by 4 bases.

This rearrangement joins TRBV29-1 to TRBJ1-4; TRBD1 is a possible D gene (5 bases). CDR3 size: 15 residues. Trimming left V 6 bases short and J 2 bases short, with 16 bases between. Germline assignment: CDR1 SQVTM and CDR2 ANQGSEA. CDR3 coding DNA: TGCAGCGTCCAACGGGGGGGTTCGACTAATGAAAAACTGTTTTTT. Its protein product is CSVQRGGSTNEKLFF. The entire variable domain, with the rest obtained from reference TRBV29-1 and TRBJ1-4, is as follows: SAVISQKPSRDICQRGTSLTIQCQVDSQVTMMFWYRQQPGQSLTLIATANQGSEATYESGFVIDKFPISRPNLTFSTLTVSNMSPEDSSIYLCSVQRGGSTNEKLFFGSGTQLSVL.

This clonotype was counted ten times or more. The chain links TRBV4-1 to TRBJ2-1; possibly TRBD2 for D (6 bases). The CDR3 runs 16 residues. Per germline, CDR1 MGHRA and CDR2 YSYEKL. Trimming took 4 bases from V and 12 from J, leaving 25 bases between them. CDR3 sequence reads: CASSPGGTTRLQGQFF. The CDR3 DNA sequence: TGCGCCAGCAGCCCAGGCGGGACGACCCGGCTTCAGGGGCAGTTCTTC.

The gene calls are TRBV6-1 and TRBJ2-5, with D perhaps being TRBD1 or TRBD2 (7 bases each). The J call may be in error: the DNA end matches TRBJ2-7 better. CDR3 length equals 15 residues. Germline V lookup: CDR1 MNHNS, CDR2 SASEGT. CDR3 protein: CASSEATGRDYEQYF. CDR3 DNA: TGTGCCAGCAGTGAAGCGACAGGGAGGGATTACGAGCAGTACTTC.

J is TRBJ2-3 and V is TRBV11-2; D not certain. Trimming took 4 bases from V and 4 from J, leaving 9 bases between them. This CDR3 is built from 13 residues. CDR1 is SGHAT, CDR2 FQNNGV, per germline. The CDR3 spells CASSWTGSDTQYF. The CDR3 DNA follows: TGTGCCAGCAGCTGGACCGGGTCAGATACGCAGTATTTT.

A single count supports this clonotype. The chain has TRBV7-2 and TRBJ2-5; possible D gene TRBD1, 5 bases. V was pared by 4 bases and J by 5 bases, with 11 bases between. Germline CDR1 SGHTA, CDR2 FQGNSA. The CDR3 has 13 residues. Here the CDR3 DNA reads TGTGCCAGCAGCTGTCAGGGATCGGAGACCCAGTACTTC. Protein product: CASSCQGSETQYF.

The chain combines TRBV27 with TRBJ1-2; TRBD1 aligns across 10 bases. This CDR3 is built from 15 residues. CDR1 and CDR2 (germline): MNHEY, SMNVEV (reference sequence). J gave up 3 bases and V 5 bases, and 6 bases lay outside the gene matches. For the CDR3, the DNA is TGTGCCAGCAGTACGCGACAGGGGGCGGACTATGGCTACACCTTC. Its protein product is CASSTRQGADYGYTF.

This clonotype was seen ten or more times. Relative to the germline gene, one junction end is altered; a read error may explain this. The gene calls are TRBV5-1 and TRBJ2-1, with D unresolved. The CDR3 runs to 11 residues. Germline CDR1 is SGHRS and CDR2 is YFSETQ. The CDR3 region is CASSLNNEQFF. CDR3 DNA sequence: TGTGCCAGCAGCTTAAATAATGAGCAGTTCTTC.

This clonotype was observed a handful of times. The CDR3 protein is CASSLNYGLVKETQYF. CDR3 coding DNA: TGTGCCAGCAGCCTTAATTACGGACTAGTAAAAGAGACCCAGTACTTC. The V gene is TRBV9, the J gene TRBJ2-5, with 7 nucleotides matching TRBD2. The CDR3 runs 16 residues. In germline, CDR1 is SGDLS, CDR2 YYNGEE. V lost 4 bases to trimming and J lost 3 bases; unmatched junction nucleotides: 12.

The chain uses TRBV29-1 and TRBJ1-2, with 8 bases aligning to TRBD1. CDR1 SQVTM and CDR2 ANQGSEA come from the germline V gene. V was pared by 6 bases and J by 8 bases, with 11 bases of the junction left unmatched. The CDR3 extends over 13 amino acids. CDR3 nucleotides: TGCAGCGTAACTCGAGGGACAGGAGTGGGCTACACCTTC. The encoded protein is CSVTRGTGVGYTF.

The chain couples TRBV4-2 to TRBJ2-5; the match to TRBD2 covers 9 bases. J lost 2 bases, V lost 4 bases, and 8 bases had no gene match. The germline gives CDR1 LGHNA, CDR2 YNFKEQ. The CDR3 consists of 16 residues. CDR3 amino acids: CASSRFGGGEQETQYF. The DNA of the CDR3 is TGTGCCAGCAGCCGATTTGGCGGGGGGGAGCAAGAGACCCAGTACTTC.

The chain couples TRBV7-9 to TRBJ2-5; 9 nucleotides align to TRBD1. The DNA matches TRBJ2-1 better at its end, which makes the J call doubtful. In germline, CDR1 is SEHNR, CDR2 FQNEAQ (reference sequence). The CDR3 runs to 16 residues. The DNA of the CDR3 is TGTGCCAGCAGCAAAAGCGGGACAGGGTACCAAGAGACCCAGTTCTTC. Amino acid sequence: CASSKSGTGYQETQFF.

This clonotype was picked up a small number of times. The chain joins TRBV5-1 to TRBJ2-7, with 8 bases matching TRBD1. V trimming: 5 bases; J trimming: 3 bases; junction bases outside the gene matches: 4. Germline V gives CDR1 SGHRS, CDR2 YFSETQ. CDR3 length equals 13 residues. CDR3 residues: CASRGTGFYEQYF. The CDR3 nucleotides read TGCGCCAGCAGAGGGACAGGCTTCTACGAGCAGTACTTC.

In this sample, this clonotype turned up a few times. The V gene is TRBV20-1, the J gene TRBJ1-5; no reliable D call. CDR3 length: 12 residues. Per germline, CDR1 DFQATT and CDR2 SNEGSKA (reference sequence). The V end lost 5 bases, the J end lost 1 base, and 6 bases lay between the germline ends. The CDR3 sequence is CSARESNQPQHF. The CDR3 coding sequence is TGCAGTGCTCGGGAGAGCAATCAGCCCCAGCATTTT.

This clonotype was observed a handful of times. This sequence joins TRBV27 and TRBJ1-2, with TRBD1 matching 8 bases. Unmatched junction bases numbered 7, after V lost 3 bases and J lost 4 bases. The germline CDR1 and CDR2 sequences are MNHEY and SMNVEV (reference sequence). This CDR3 comprises 15 residues. CDR3 DNA sequence: TGTGCCAGCAGTTTTCGGACAGGGATGGCCTATGGCTACACCTTC. It is translated as CASSFRTGMAYGYTF.

The CDR3 sequence: CSARDLSGQGQHF. DNA of the CDR3: TGCAGTGCTAGAGATCTTTCAGGACAGGGGCAGCATTTT. The chain joins TRBV20-1 to TRBJ1-5; 9 bases align to TRBD1. Germline assignment: CDR1 DFQATT and CDR2 SNEGSKA (reference sequence). Germline trimming cut 0 bases from V and 13 bases from J; bases unmatched to any gene: 7. The CDR3 spans 13 residues.

There are a few counts of this clonotype. The chain is built from TRBV12-3 or TRBV12-4 and TRBJ2-4, with 10 nucleotides matching TRBD2. V was pared by 8 bases and J by 9 bases, with 13 bases of the junction left unmatched. CDR3 length: 15 amino acids. CDR3 sequence: CASGASGSALSIQYF. CDR3 sequence (DNA): TGTGCCAGCGGGGCTAGCGGGAGCGCGTTAAGCATTCAGTACTTC.

The genes are TRBV20-1 and TRBJ2-1; D is tentatively TRBD1 or TRBD2 (6 bases each). CDR3 length equals 17 residues. Germline CDR1 and CDR2: DFQATT and SNEGSKA (reference sequence). V lost 3 bases and J 0 bases, leaving 18 bases between the germline ends. The CDR3 sequence is CSARDEQGGISYNEQFF. CDR3 sequence (DNA): TGCAGTGCTAGGGATGAACAAGGGGGGATCTCCTACAATGAGCAGTTCTTC.

In its sample, this clonotype was seen a few times. V gene TRBV6-1 combines with J gene TRBJ2-7; 9 bases map to TRBD1. Germline V gives CDR1 MNHNS, CDR2 SASEGT. The V gene end was trimmed by 7 bases and the J gene end by 5 bases; junction bases not matched to a gene: 6. The CDR3 extends over 13 amino acids. The CDR3 loop reads CASKTGQGHEQYF. The CDR3 DNA follows: TGTGCCAGCAAGACGGGACAGGGCCACGAGCAGTACTTC.

V and J are TRBV20-1 and TRBJ1-1, with 9 bases matching TRBD1. J lost 6 bases, V lost 5 bases, and 7 bases had no gene match. Per germline, CDR1 DFQATT and CDR2 SNEGSKA (reference sequence). The CDR3 has 13 amino acids. The CDR3 protein is CSAGRQGVPEAFF. The CDR3 coding sequence is TGCAGTGCTGGACGACAGGGGGTCCCTGAAGCTTTCTTT.

Details on this clonotype: Being one base from a much bigger clone, this may be a read error. This sequence joins TRBV6-1 and TRBJ2-5; D ambiguous. Germline assignment: CDR1 MNHNS and CDR2 SASEGT. The CDR3 runs 13 residues. CDR3 region: CTSSATLQETQYF. Here the CDR3 DNA reads TGTACCAGCAGTGCGACTTTACAAGAGACCCAGTACTTC.

The chain uses TRBV5-1 and TRBJ2-7, with TRBD2 matching 9 bases. TRBJ2-5 matches the DNA end more closely, so the J call is doubtful. Germline CDR1 and CDR2: SGHRS and YFSETQ. The CDR3 covers 16 residues. CDR3 loop: CASSLERRGGSETQYF. The CDR3 region has the DNA TGCGCCAGCAGCTTGGAACGGCGGGGGGGATCAGAGACCCAGTACTTC.

The chain employs TRBV5-1 and TRBJ1-4; 9 bases fit TRBD1. Germline V gene lookup returns CDR1 SGHRS and CDR2 YFSETQ. The CDR3 has 14 amino acids. Trimming took 4 bases from V and 8 from J; bases not matched to a gene: 6. As DNA, the CDR3 is TGCGCCAGCAGCCCCAACAGGGGGCGGGAAAAACTGTTTTTT. Protein product: CASSPNRGREKLFF. Based on the CDR3 plus reference TRBV5-1 and TRBJ1-4, the full variable domain is KAGVTQTPRYLIKTRGQQVTLSCSPISGHRSVSWYQQTPGQGLQFLFEYFSETQRNKGNFPGRFSGRQFSNSRSEMNVSTLELGDSALYLCASSPNRGREKLFFGSGTQLSVL.

This rearrangement joins TRBV6-5 to TRBJ2-7; D ambiguous. V lost 4 bases and J 4 bases, leaving 8 bases between the germline ends. The CDR3 is 12 amino acids. Germline V CDR1 and CDR2: MNHEY, SVGAGI. The CDR3 reads CASSSINYEQYF. CDR3 bases: TGTGCCAGCAGTTCCATAAATTACGAGCAGTACTTC.

This chain uses TRBV27 with TRBJ1-2; D perhaps matches TRBD1 (5 bases). The CDR3 spans 14 residues. Per germline, CDR1 MNHEY and CDR2 SMNVEV (reference sequence). The V and J ends lost 4 bases and 0 bases respectively, with 9 bases between them. The CDR3 here is CASSWIGANYGYTF. The DNA of the CDR3 is TGTGCCAGCAGTTGGATAGGGGCTAACTATGGCTACACCTTC.

This rearrangement joins TRBV18 to TRBJ1-6; no clear D. Trimming pared 4 bases from V and 0 bases from J, leaving 10 bases between. The germline V gene has CDR1 KGHSH and CDR2 LQKENI. The CDR3 totals 16 residues. The DNA of the CDR3 is TGTGCCAGCTCACGCGAAGAGAGCTCCTATAATTCACCCCTCCACTTT. Its protein product is CASSREESSYNSPLHF. Using reference TRBV18 and TRBJ1-6 for the parts outside the CDR3, the full variable domain is NAGVMQNPRHLVRRRGQEARLRCSPMKGHSHVYWYRQLPEEGLKFMVYLQKENIIDESGMPKERFSAEFPKEGPSILRIQQVVRGDSAAYFCASSREESSYNSPLHFGNGTRLTVT.

V and J are TRBV6-5 and TRBJ1-2; no clear D. CDR3 length: 12 residues. V shed 4 bases and J shed 6 bases, with 9 bases lying between them. Germline assignment: CDR1 MNHEY and CDR2 SVGAGI. The CDR3 sequence: CASSSPGHGYTF. In nucleotides, the CDR3 is TGTGCCAGCAGTTCCCCGGGCCATGGCTACACCTTC.